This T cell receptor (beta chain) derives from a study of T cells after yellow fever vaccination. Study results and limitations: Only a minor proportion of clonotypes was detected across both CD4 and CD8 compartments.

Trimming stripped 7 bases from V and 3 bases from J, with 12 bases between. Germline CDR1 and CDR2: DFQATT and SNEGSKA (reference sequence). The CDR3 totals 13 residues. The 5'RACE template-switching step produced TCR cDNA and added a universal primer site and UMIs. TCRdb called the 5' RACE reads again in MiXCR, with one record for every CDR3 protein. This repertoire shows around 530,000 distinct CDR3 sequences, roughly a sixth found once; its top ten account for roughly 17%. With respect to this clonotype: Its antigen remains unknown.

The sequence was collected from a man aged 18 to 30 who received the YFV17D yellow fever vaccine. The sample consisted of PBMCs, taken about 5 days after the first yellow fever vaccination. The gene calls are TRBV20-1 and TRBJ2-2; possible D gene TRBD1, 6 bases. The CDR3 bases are TGCAGTGTAAAGGGACAATACACCGGGGAGCTGTTTTTT. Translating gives CSVKGQYTGELFF.